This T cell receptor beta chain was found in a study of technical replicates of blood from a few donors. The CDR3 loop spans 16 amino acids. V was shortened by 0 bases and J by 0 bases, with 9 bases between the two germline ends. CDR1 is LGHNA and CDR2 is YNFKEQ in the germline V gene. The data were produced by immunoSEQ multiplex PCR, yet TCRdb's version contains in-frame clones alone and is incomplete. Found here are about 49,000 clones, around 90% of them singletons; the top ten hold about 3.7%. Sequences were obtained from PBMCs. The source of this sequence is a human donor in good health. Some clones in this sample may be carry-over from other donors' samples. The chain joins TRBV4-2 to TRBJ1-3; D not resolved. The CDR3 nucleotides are TGTGCCAGCAGCCAAGATCGAGGACTCTCTGGAAACACCATATATTTT. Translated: CASSQDRGLSGNTIYF.